The 10 T cell receptor beta chains given below trace back to one sample, sequenced in a study of blood T cell repertoires in COVID-19. Using immunoSEQ multiplex PCR, the repertoire was profiled, and TCRdb retains in-frame clones only, with some absent. Of some 300,000 clones listed, about 88% were seen once; the top ten hold around 2%. The specimen was PBMCs or T cells enriched from blood (not recorded which). Receptors were obtained from a woman aged 55-69 years in a cohort exposed to, infected with or recovered from COVID-19 (not recorded which).

This sequence joins TRBV6-1 and TRBJ2-7; 8 bases match TRBD2. The germline gives CDR1 MNHNS, CDR2 SASEGT. J was trimmed by 11 bases and V by 2 bases; bases with no gene match: 8. CDR3 length: 13 amino acids. The CDR3 DNA reads TGTGCCAGCAGTGAACCGGGACTAGTCGGGGAGTACTTC. Protein sequence: CASSEPGLVGEYF.

This clone was detected once. The chain is built from TRBV3-1 (or the pseudogene TRBV3-2) and TRBJ1-4; TRBD1 matches 7 bases. Germline V gene lookup returns CDR1 LGHDT and CDR2 YNNKEL (reference sequence). V dropped 6 bases and J dropped 3; count of bases not matched to a gene: 4. CDR3 length equals 14 residues. DNA for the CDR3: TGTGCCAGCAGACACAGGGGTTCTAATGAAAAACTGTTTTTT. It translates to CASRHRGSNEKLFF.

The chain's CDR3 is CASSLYAGSGEQYF. In nucleotides, the CDR3 is TGTGCCAGCAGTTTATATGCAGGGTCGGGTGAGCAGTACTTC. The rearrangement joins TRBV28 to TRBJ2-7; D is perhaps TRBD1 (5 bases). V lost 1 base and J lost 7, with 14 bases in between. The germline V gene encodes CDR1 MDHEN and CDR2 SYDVKM. The CDR3 loop spans 14 amino acids.

V usage is TRBV24-1 and J usage is TRBJ2-5, with 8 bases aligning to TRBD1. The germline CDR1 and CDR2 sequences are KGHDR and SFDVKD. V lost 3 bases, J lost 4 bases, and 6 bases stayed unmatched. CDR3 length: 15 amino acids. Written as DNA, the CDR3 is TGTGCCACCAGTGATCCAACCGACAGGGGAGAGACCCAGTACTTC. Translated: CATSDPTDRGETQYF.

J is TRBJ2-7 and V is TRBV27; D is possibly TRBD1 (5 bases). The CDR3 is 15 amino acids. The V gene lost 3 bases and the J gene lost 2 bases, with 14 bases spanning the gap. Germline CDR1 MNHEY, CDR2 SMNVEV (reference sequence). CDR3 DNA: TGTGCCAGCAGTTTCGGGCAGGGAACGGCCTACGAGCAGTACTTC. The encoded protein is CASSFGQGTAYEQYF.

This clone was seen once. This sequence joins TRBV4-1 and TRBJ1-4; 8 bases match TRBD1. CDR1 and CDR2 (germline): MGHRA, YSYEKL. CDR3 length equals 16 residues. Trimming removed 6 bases from V and 0 bases from J; junction bases left unmatched: 6. The CDR3, as DNA: TGCGCCAGCAGTTCAGGGGGCGAGGCAACTAATGAAAAACTGTTTTTT. Its translation is CASSSGGEATNEKLFF.

With regard to this clone: An end of the junction does not agree with germline; a read error may underlie this. The rearrangement joins TRBV7-9 to TRBJ2-1, with 7 bases matching TRBD2. CDR3 length: 11 amino acids. Germline V lookup: CDR1 SEHNR, CDR2 FQNEAQ (reference sequence). The CDR3 region has the DNA TGTGCCAGCAGCTTGTTTGGGACTATGGTCTTC. This gives the protein CASSLFGTMVF.

The rearrangement joins TRBV11-2 to TRBJ2-2; 8 positions agree with TRBD2. Germline V lookup: CDR1 SGHAT, CDR2 FQNNGV. The CDR3 length is 17 residues. J gave up 5 bases and V 4 bases, and 12 bases lay outside the gene matches. The CDR3 bases are TGTGCCAGCAGCTGGGGCCCAAGCGGGAGTGGTACCGGGGAGCTGTTTTTT. Residues: CASSWGPSGSGTGELFF.

This chain connects TRBV3-1 (or the pseudogene TRBV3-2) to TRBJ2-7; D is possibly TRBD2 (7 bases). Germline lookup yields CDR1 LGHDT and CDR2 YNNKEL (reference sequence). The CDR3 has 13 amino acids. The V end was cut by 4 bases, the J end by 4 bases, with 11 bases between. The CDR3 nucleotides read TGTGCCAGCAGCCTGAGGGGGGGGTACGAGCAGTACTTC. Translated, it gives CASSLRGGYEQYF.

The chain joins TRBV24-1 to TRBJ2-7; tentatively, D is TRBD1 (5 bases). Germline V gene sequence: CDR1 KGHDR, CDR2 SFDVKD. Trimming shortened V by 10 bases and J by 2 bases, and 20 bases separated the two germline ends. This CDR3 contains 15 residues. The CDR3: CATSAQGGATYEQYF. The CDR3 DNA is TGTGCCACGAGCGCCCAAGGTGGGGCTACCTACGAGCAGTACTTC.